Each of the 31 T cell receptor beta chains below was sequenced from the same sample in a study of T cells and Merkel cell carcinoma outcomes. Generated by immunoSEQ multiplex PCR, the TCRdb table keeps only in-frame clones and is missing some. Here the sample spans about 15,000 clones, about nine tenths being singletons. The sequenced material came from tumor tissue from Merkel cell carcinoma. Receptor source: a human donor with Merkel cell carcinoma.

J is TRBJ2-1 and V is TRBV9, with 8 bases identical to TRBD2. Germline trimming cut 4 bases from V and 4 bases from J; bases unmatched to any gene: 7. Germline V gives CDR1 SGDLS, CDR2 YYNGEE. The CDR3 totals 15 residues. The CDR3 is CASSPTEREYNEQFF. In DNA form, the CDR3 reads TGTGCCAGCAGCCCGACGGAGCGGGAGTACAATGAGCAGTTCTTC.

The chain joins TRBV14 to TRBJ1-2; D is perhaps TRBD1 (6 bases). Germline CDR1 is SGHDN and CDR2 is FVKESK. Trimming shortened V by 0 bases and J by 3 bases, and 17 bases separated the two germline ends. This CDR3 is built from 17 residues. The CDR3 reads CASSQDLGQGHDYGYTF. DNA of the CDR3: TGTGCCAGCAGCCAAGATTTGGGCCAGGGGCATGACTATGGCTACACCTTC.

This chain links TRBV6-1 with TRBJ2-7; 7 nucleotides line up with TRBD1. CDR3 length: 14 residues. Trimming removed 6 bases from V and 5 bases from J; junction bases left unmatched: 10. Germline values: CDR1 MNHNS, CDR2 SASEGT. The CDR3 DNA reads as TGTGCCAGCAGACGACAGGGTATGGATAACGAGCAGTACTTC. This sequence encodes CASRRQGMDNEQYF.

The CDR3 region has the DNA TGTGCCAGCAGCTTAGCAGGACAGGGGAGGCCTGAAGCTTTCTTT. Protein sequence: CASSLAGQGRPEAFF. This chain links TRBV11-1 with TRBJ1-1, with 9 nucleotides matching TRBD1. CDR3 length equals 15 residues. Germline CDR1 reads SGHAT; CDR2 reads FQDESV (reference sequence). J lost 6 bases, V lost 0 bases, and 5 bases had no gene match.

The chain is built from TRBV18 and TRBJ2-4; 10 positions agree with TRBD1. Germline values: CDR1 KGHSH, CDR2 LQKENI. CDR3 length: 14 amino acids. V dropped 3 bases and J dropped 15; count of bases not matched to a gene: 11. The CDR3 coding sequence is TGTGCCAGCTCACCGTCCGGGACAGGGGCTACTTGGTACTTC. Encoded protein: CASSPSGTGATWYF.

V and J are TRBV7-2 and TRBJ2-1; TRBD2 matches at 11 bases. Germline-derived CDR1 and CDR2 are SGHTA and FQGNSA. This CDR3 is 18 amino acids long. V trimming: 2 bases; J trimming: 11 bases; junction bases outside the gene matches: 17. This chain's CDR3 is CASSLNPPGASGGPKQFF. The CDR3 DNA reads TGTGCCAGCAGCTTAAACCCCCCTGGGGCTAGCGGGGGGCCAAAGCAGTTCTTC.

The chain's CDR3 is CASIRGCGRGYTF. The CDR3 region has the DNA TGTGCCAGCATCCGAGGATGCGGACGGGGCTACACCTTC. V is TRBV9 and J is TRBJ1-2, with no clear D. The CDR3 loop spans 13 amino acids. Looked up from germline, CDR1 is SGDLS and CDR2 is YYNGEE. V lost 6 bases and J lost 8, with 17 bases in between.

This clone was seen once. The rearrangement uses TRBV2 and TRBJ2-7; 12 bases match TRBD1. The CDR3 is 15 residues long. Per germline, CDR1 SNHLY and CDR2 FYNNEI. The J segment lost 6 bases and the V segment lost 3 bases, leaving 6 bases of the junction unmatched. The CDR3 here is CASSDWGQGAGEQYF. In DNA form, the CDR3 reads TGTGCCAGCAGTGATTGGGGACAGGGGGCGGGCGAGCAGTACTTC. Using reference TRBV2 and TRBJ2-7 for the parts outside the CDR3, the full variable domain is EPEVTQTPSHQVTQMGQEVILRCVPISNHLYFYWYRQILGQKVEFLVSFYNNEISEKSEIFDDQFSVERPDGSNFTLKIRSTKLEDSAMYFCASSDWGQGAGEQYFGPGTRLTVT.

The V gene is TRBV7-3, the J gene TRBJ2-5; D might be TRBD1 or TRBD2, each matching 5 bases. The CDR3 extends over 13 amino acids. Germline V gene lookup returns CDR1 SGHTA and CDR2 FQGTGA. Deletions cut 6 bases from V and 5 bases from J, with 13 bases between. The CDR3: CASSRGEYETQYF. The DNA for the CDR3 is TGTGCCAGCAGTCGAGGGGAGTACGAGACCCAGTACTTC.

This clone has a handful of counts. This sequence joins TRBV10-3 and TRBJ1-5; 11 bases line up with TRBD1. The V and J ends lost 3 bases and 4 bases, in that order; junction bases with no gene match: 2. Germline V lookup: CDR1 ENHRY, CDR2 SYGVKD. CDR3 length equals 15 residues. CDR3 coding DNA: TGTGCCATCAGTGACGGACAGGGGGCAAATCAGCCCCAGCATTTT. Protein sequence: CAISDGQGANQPQHF.

V usage is TRBV28 and J usage is TRBJ1-4, with D maybe TRBD1 (5 bases). Germline V lookup: CDR1 MDHEN, CDR2 SYDVKM. CDR3 length equals 15 residues. Trimming stripped 6 bases from V and 6 bases from J, with 17 bases between. CDR3 sequence (DNA): TGTGCCAGCAGCAGCAGGGTCAACGTGGATGAAAAACTGTTTTTT. Translating gives CASSSRVNVDEKLFF.

This sequence joins TRBV4-1 and TRBJ2-2; TRBD2 matches 9 bases. CDR1 and CDR2 (germline): MGHRA, YSYEKL. Trimming removed 0 bases from V and 6 bases from J; junction bases left unmatched: 8. The CDR3 is 17 residues long. CDR3 sequence (DNA): TGCGCCAGCAGCCAAGAGGGGCGGGAGGGATTGTCCGGGGAGCTGTTTTTT. It codes for CASSQEGREGLSGELFF.

The chain carries TRBV6-6 and TRBJ1-1, with 9 bases that match TRBD1. The ends lost 6 bases at V and 6 bases at J; junction bases unmatched: 5. The CDR3 runs to 13 residues. Germline V gene lookup returns CDR1 MNHNY and CDR2 SVGAGI (reference sequence). CDR3: CASRSTGGPEAFF. In nucleotides, the CDR3 is TGTGCCAGCAGGTCTACAGGGGGCCCTGAAGCTTTCTTT.

The chain employs TRBV5-1 and TRBJ1-4; D ambiguous. The V end lost 5 bases, the J end lost 1 base, and 9 bases lay between the germline ends. CDR3 length equals 14 residues. The germline CDR1 and CDR2 sequences are SGHRS and YFSETQ. The CDR3, as DNA: TGCGCCAGCAGGCCGTCGGGAACTAATGAAAAACTGTTTTTT. Translated, it gives CASRPSGTNEKLFF.

This clone was counted a single time. This chain connects TRBV6-1 to TRBJ1-5; D might be TRBD1 (6 bases). The ends were cut back, 6 bases at V and 1 base at J, with 10 bases in the middle. The CDR3 totals 14 residues. The germline V gene has CDR1 MNHNS and CDR2 SASEGT. CDR3 residues: CASSTGLSNQPQHF. CDR3 nucleotides: TGTGCCAGCAGCACAGGGCTGAGCAATCAGCCCCAGCATTTT.

The J gene is TRBJ1-5, the V gene TRBV28, with 7 bases matching TRBD2. The end of the DNA aligns better with TRBJ2-3, so the J call may be wrong. CDR1 is MDHEN and CDR2 is SYDVKM in the germline V gene. The CDR3 is made up of 16 amino acids. The CDR3 here is CASSLGGGGSNQPQYF. Written as DNA, the CDR3 is TGTGCCAGCAGTTTAGGGGGGGGAGGGAGCAATCAGCCCCAGTATTTT.

The CDR3 bases are TGTGCCAGTAGTATCCGGGAGGGCCGGGGCACCGGGGAGCTGTTTTTT. Amino acids: CASSIREGRGTGELFF. The genes are TRBV19 and TRBJ2-2; TRBD2 aligns across 8 bases. CDR3 length: 16 residues. Germline loops: CDR1 LNHDA, CDR2 SQIVND (reference sequence). Trimming took 3 bases from V and 4 from J; bases not matched to a gene: 7.

The chain is built from TRBV19 and TRBJ2-7; 9 nucleotides line up with TRBD1. Germline V lookup: CDR1 LNHDA, CDR2 SQIVND (reference sequence). This CDR3 region has 16 residues. V shed 5 bases and J 6 bases; nucleotides not matched to a gene: 14. CDR3 loop: CASSSCRDREHCEQYF. Here the CDR3 DNA reads TGTGCCAGTAGTTCTTGCCGGGACAGGGAGCATTGCGAGCAGTACTTC.

With regard to this clone: A read error may produce the germline difference seen at one junction end. The genes are TRBV7-7 and TRBJ1-4; D perhaps matches TRBD1 (6 bases). Germline V gives CDR1 SSHAT, CDR2 FNYEAQ (reference sequence). CDR3 length: 16 residues. DNA of the CDR3: TGTGCTAGCAGCCCACAGTCCAGGGGAGAGCATGAAAAACTGTTTTTT. Translation gives CASSPQSRGEHEKLFF. The full variable domain, its missing parts supplied by reference TRBV7-7 and TRBJ1-4, is GAGVSQSPRYKVTKRGQDVTLRCDPISSHATLYWYQQALGQGPEFLTYFNYEAQPDKSGLPSDRFSAERPEGSISTLTIQRTEQRDSAMYRCASSPQSRGEHEKLFFGSGTQLSVL.

This chain uses TRBV20-1 with TRBJ2-5; no definite D call. Trimming left V 6 bases short and J 0 bases short, with 5 bases between. Germline assignment: CDR1 DFQATT and CDR2 SNEGSKA (reference sequence). The CDR3 is 11 residues long. The CDR3 here is CSAQHQETQYF. Written as DNA, the CDR3 is TGCAGTGCACAGCACCAAGAGACCCAGTACTTC.

This chain links TRBV2 with TRBJ2-7, with D possibly TRBD2 on 6 matching bases. The CDR3 runs 15 residues. Germline CDR1 is SNHLY and CDR2 is FYNNEI. V lost 2 bases and J lost 3, with 14 bases in between. In DNA, the CDR3 is TGTGCCAGCAGTGAATTTGATACGGAGGGCTACGAGCAGTACTTC. Translating it yields CASSEFDTEGYEQYF.

For this clone: At one boundary the junction diverges from the germline segment, which might be a read error. In the same sample, other DNA sequences code for this CDR3. This chain joins TRBV18 and TRBJ2-7; 8 bases are a match to TRBD1. Germline V gene lookup returns CDR1 KGHSH and CDR2 LQKENI. The CDR3 has 14 amino acids. This CDR3 reads CASSPNQGAYEQYF. In DNA form, the CDR3 reads TGTGCCAGCTCACCAAATCAGGGGGCGTACGAGCAGTATTTC.

This clone appeared a few times. V is TRBV6-6 and J is TRBJ2-1; 8 bases match TRBD2. The CDR3 consists of 14 residues. The V gene end was trimmed by 2 bases and the J gene end by 7 bases; junction bases not matched to a gene: 4. Germline V gives CDR1 MNHNY, CDR2 SVGAGI (reference sequence). The CDR3 sequence: CASSYNGRANEQFF. DNA for the CDR3: TGTGCCAGCAGTTACAACGGGAGGGCTAATGAGCAGTTCTTC.

V is TRBV11-2 and J is TRBJ2-7; D gene uncertain. Trimming removed 5 bases at V and 1 base at J, with 12 bases between. The germline gives CDR1 SGHAT, CDR2 FQNNGV. CDR3 size: 14 residues. CDR3 sequence reads: CASSRLPLSYEQYF. CDR3 DNA sequence: TGTGCCAGCAGCCGGCTACCTTTGTCCTACGAGCAGTACTTC.

As for this clone: Other DNA sequences in this sample translate to the same CDR3. This chain connects TRBV5-1 to TRBJ2-5, with TRBD1 identical over 9 bases. Germline-derived CDR1 and CDR2 are SGHRS and YFSETQ. With 0 bases clipped from V and 5 bases from J, the junction kept 8 bases outside the gene matches. The CDR3 is 16 amino acids. The CDR3 nucleotides are TGCGCCAGCAGCTTGGCCGGGACAGGGCGCCGGGAGACCCAGTACTTC. Translation: CASSLAGTGRRETQYF.

This chain links TRBV5-4 with TRBJ2-1, with 13 bases matching TRBD2. Unmatched junction bases numbered 6, after V lost 2 bases and J lost 7 bases. Germline-derived CDR1 and CDR2 are SGHNT and YYREEE (reference sequence). The CDR3 has 16 amino acids. The CDR3 nucleotides are TGTGCCAGCAGCTTAGGTACTAGCGGGGGGGTGAATGAGCAGTTCTTC. It translates to CASSLGTSGGVNEQFF.

This chain uses TRBV19 with TRBJ1-2, with D perhaps matching TRBD1 (5 bases). V lost 5 bases, J lost 6 bases, and 13 bases lay in between. This CDR3 has 13 amino acids. CDR1 and CDR2 (germline): LNHDA, SQIVND (reference sequence). The CDR3 here is CASSDQGVDGYTF. The CDR3 DNA sequence: TGTGCCAGTAGTGACCAGGGTGTGGATGGCTACACCTTC.

The chain combines TRBV18 with TRBJ2-7; unclear D gene. Germline V lookup: CDR1 KGHSH, CDR2 LQKENI. CDR3 length equals 12 residues. The ends were cut back, 2 bases at V and 4 bases at J, with 6 bases in the middle. CDR3 DNA sequence: TGTGCCAGCTCACCATCGACGTACGAGCAGTACTTC. This sequence encodes CASSPSTYEQYF.

J is TRBJ2-1 and V is TRBV5-4; no definite D call. This CDR3 has 16 residues. V was trimmed by 0 bases and J by 3 bases, leaving 13 bases between them. The germline CDR1 and CDR2 sequences are SGHNT and YYREEE (reference sequence). The CDR3: CASSLGAPKRYNEQFF. The CDR3 DNA reads TGTGCCAGCAGCTTGGGTGCCCCGAAGCGCTACAATGAGCAGTTCTTC.

This chain uses TRBV5-6 with TRBJ1-1, with D possibly matching TRBD1 (5 bases). Germline values: CDR1 SGHDT, CDR2 YYEEEE. Deletions cut 2 bases from V and 0 bases from J, with 11 bases between. This CDR3 comprises 15 residues. Here the CDR3 DNA reads TGTGCCAGCAGCTTCCAGGGCCACATGAACACTGAAGCTTTCTTT. Translated, it gives CASSFQGHMNTEAFF.

The chain is built from TRBV28 and TRBJ2-7; D may be TRBD2 (6 bases). Germline CDR1 reads MDHEN; CDR2 reads SYDVKM. This CDR3 contains 12 residues. Trimming removed 7 bases at V and 3 bases at J, with 10 bases between. CDR3 sequence (DNA): TGTGCCAGCAACCGGGGGTACTACGAGCAGTACTTC. It specifies CASNRGYYEQYF.